A single sample is the source of the 14 T cell receptor beta chains below, sequenced in a study of CD8 T cells in ankylosing spondylitis. MiXCR, applied by TCRdb to the 5' RACE reads, yields one record per CDR3 protein. The data hold roughly 130,000 distinct CDR3 sequences, with approximately 15% observed a single time. Specimen: blood, either unsorted or a sorted T cell fraction (not recorded which). These receptors were collected from a female donor with ankylosing spondylitis or in good health (not recorded which).

In its sample, this clonotype was seen a few times. This sequence joins TRBV3-1 and TRBJ1-2; no firm D call. The CDR3 contains 13 residues. Germline V CDR1 and CDR2: LGHDT, YNNKEL (reference sequence). Trimming took 0 bases from V and 5 from J, leaving 7 bases between them. CDR3 in amino acids: CASSQDPGYGYTF. CDR3 nucleotides: TGTGCCAGCAGCCAAGACCCCGGGTATGGCTACACCTTC.

This chain connects TRBV7-9 to TRBJ1-1, with D hard to call. Germline V gives CDR1 SEHNR, CDR2 FQNEAQ (reference sequence). The V end was cut by 2 bases, the J end by 3 bases, with 10 bases between. The CDR3 covers 14 residues. The CDR3 reads CASSLKGRDTEAFF. Here the CDR3 DNA reads TGTGCCAGCAGCTTAAAGGGTAGGGACACTGAAGCTTTCTTT.

This clonotype was seen only a few times. The chain couples TRBV20-1 to TRBJ2-7; 10 bases line up with TRBD2. Trimming at V came to 8 bases and at J to 2 bases, leaving 6 bases not matched to a gene. The CDR3 is 13 amino acids. Looked up from germline, CDR1 is DFQATT and CDR2 is SNEGSKA (reference sequence). CDR3 bases: TGCAGTCGTAGCGGGGGGTCTACCTACGAGCAGTACTTC. Translating gives CSRSGGSTYEQYF.

The J gene is TRBJ1-5, the V gene TRBV5-1; tentatively, D is TRBD1 (6 bases). This CDR3 spans 15 amino acids. The ends were cut back, 0 bases at V and 4 bases at J, with 11 bases in the middle. CDR1 is SGHRS, CDR2 YFSETQ, per germline. Here the CDR3 DNA reads TGCGCCAGCAGCTTGGAGGCAGGGGCGAATCAGCCCCAGCATTTT. Its translation is CASSLEAGANQPQHF.

Worth noting for this clonotype: This may arise from a read error, as a much more abundant clone is one base away. This chain uses TRBV4-1 with TRBJ2-1, with 9 bases that match TRBD1. The CDR3 extends over 14 amino acids. V was pared by 5 bases and J by 8 bases, with 7 bases of the junction left unmatched. Germline V gene sequence: CDR1 MGHRA, CDR2 YSYEKL. CDR3 DNA: TGCGCCAGCAGCTACCGGGACAGGGCTCATGAGCAGTTCTTC. Protein sequence: CASSYRDRAHEQFF.

Many counts were recorded for this clonotype. The chain has TRBV5-1 and TRBJ2-7; 7 bases align to TRBD1. The CDR3 extends over 13 amino acids. Germline V gene lookup returns CDR1 SGHRS and CDR2 YFSETQ. The ends lost 1 base at V and 3 bases at J; junction bases unmatched: 1. The CDR3 nucleotides read TGCGCCAGCAGCTTGCGACAGGGCTACGAGCAGTACTTC. Its translation is CASSLRQGYEQYF.

Comment on this clonotype: One base away lies a much larger clone, so this may be a sequencing read error. The CDR3 end shows no conserved phenylalanine or tryptophan, and so a read error is likely. The chain uses TRBV5-5 and TRBJ2-3; no clear D. This CDR3 spans 15 amino acids. The germline V and J ends were trimmed by 3 bases and 2 bases, with 13 bases remaining between them. Per the germline V gene, CDR1 is SGHKS and CDR2 is YYEKEE (reference sequence). The CDR3 here is CASSSGRSLTDTQYS. The CDR3 DNA is TGTGCCAGCAGCTCAGGACGGAGCCTCACAGATACGCAGTATTCT.

This clonotype was seen a handful of times. The CDR3 is CASSIGLTTTDTQYF. The DNA of the CDR3 is TGTGCCAGCAGCATAGGACTGACAACCACAGATACGCAGTATTTT. This chain connects TRBV5-6 to TRBJ2-3, with D maybe TRBD2 (5 bases). Looked up from germline, CDR1 is SGHDT and CDR2 is YYEEEE. The CDR3 loop spans 15 amino acids. Trimming cost V 4 bases and J 2 bases, with 14 bases left between them.

This clonotype was recorded a few times. This chain uses TRBV7-2 with TRBJ1-1; maybe TRBD1 (6 bases). Germline CDR1 SGHTA, CDR2 FQGNSA. CDR3 length: 14 amino acids. Trimming shortened V by 3 bases and J by 4 bases, and 12 bases separated the two germline ends. The CDR3 DNA is TGTGCCAGCAGCTTTGGTCAGGGGCCCACTGAAGCTTTCTTT. This encodes CASSFGQGPTEAFF. Complete variable domain (other parts from reference TRBV7-2 and TRBJ1-1): GAGVSQSPSNKVTEKGKDVELRCDPISGHTALYWYRQSLGQGLEFLIYFQGNSAPDKSGLPSDRFSAERTGGSVSTLTIQRTQQEDSAVYLCASSFGQGPTEAFFGQGTRLTVV.

For this clonotype: Being one base from a much bigger clone, this may be a read error. The chain has TRBV15 and TRBJ1-1; maybe TRBD1 (6 bases). Germline CDR1 is LNHNV and CDR2 is YYDKDF (reference sequence). This CDR3 comprises 13 residues. The CDR3: CSTSRDQNRVAFF. The CDR3 DNA reads TGTTCCACCAGCAGAGATCAGAACAGGGTCGCTTTCTTT.

This clonotype appeared a few times. The V gene is TRBV6-1, the J gene TRBJ2-2; no firm D call. CDR3 length: 15 amino acids. Trimming removed 6 bases at V and 3 bases at J, with 14 bases between. The germline V gene encodes CDR1 MNHNS and CDR2 SASEGT. The CDR3 loop reads CASSRWFADTGELFF. For the CDR3, the DNA is TGTGCCAGCAGCCGGTGGTTTGCCGACACCGGGGAGCTGTTTTTT.

The V and J genes are TRBV24-1 and TRBJ2-3; possible D gene TRBD1, 10 bases. Per the germline V gene, CDR1 is KGHDR and CDR2 is SFDVKD. V shed 10 bases and J shed 10 bases, with 17 bases lying between them. This CDR3 is 12 amino acids long. This CDR3 reads CATREGQGPQYF. CDR3 coding DNA: TGTGCCACGCGGGAGGGACAGGGGCCGCAGTATTTT.

In this sample, this clonotype turned up many times. V is TRBV5-1 and J is TRBJ1-1; 8 bases line up with TRBD1. The germline V gene encodes CDR1 SGHRS and CDR2 YFSETQ. This CDR3 comprises 15 residues. After removal of 0 bases from V and 6 bases from J, the junction contained 7 bases not matched to a gene. The CDR3 coding sequence is TGCGCCAGCAGCTTGGGCTCACAGGGGGGCGCTGAAGCTTTCTTT. Translating it yields CASSLGSQGGAEAFF.

V is TRBV11-1 and J is TRBJ2-3; no reliable D call. There are 11 residues in the CDR3. V was shortened by 8 bases and J by 2 bases, with 5 bases between the two germline ends. Germline CDR1 and CDR2: SGHAT and FQDESV (reference sequence). CDR3 DNA sequence: TGTGCCAGCGGGGTCACAGATACGCAGTATTTT. Translated: CASGVTDTQYF.